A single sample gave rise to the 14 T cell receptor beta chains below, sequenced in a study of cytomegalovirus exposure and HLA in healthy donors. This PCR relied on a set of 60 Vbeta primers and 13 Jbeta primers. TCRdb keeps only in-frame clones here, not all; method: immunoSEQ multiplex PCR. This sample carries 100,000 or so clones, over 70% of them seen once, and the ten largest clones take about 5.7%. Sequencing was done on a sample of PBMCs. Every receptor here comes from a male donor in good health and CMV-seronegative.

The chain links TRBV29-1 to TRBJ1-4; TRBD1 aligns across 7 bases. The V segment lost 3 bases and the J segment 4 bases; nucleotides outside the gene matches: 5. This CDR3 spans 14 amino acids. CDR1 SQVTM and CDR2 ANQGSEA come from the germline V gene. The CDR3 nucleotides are TGCAGCGTTGAGGAGGGGGCTGATAATGAAAAACTGTTTTTT. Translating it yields CSVEEGADNEKLFF.

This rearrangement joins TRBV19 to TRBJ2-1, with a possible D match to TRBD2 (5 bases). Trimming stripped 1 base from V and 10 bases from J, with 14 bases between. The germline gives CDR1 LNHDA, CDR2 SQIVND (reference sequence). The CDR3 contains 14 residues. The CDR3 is CASSIGPASSEQFF. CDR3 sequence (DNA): TGTGCCAGTAGTATAGGCCCGGCTAGCAGCGAGCAGTTCTTC.

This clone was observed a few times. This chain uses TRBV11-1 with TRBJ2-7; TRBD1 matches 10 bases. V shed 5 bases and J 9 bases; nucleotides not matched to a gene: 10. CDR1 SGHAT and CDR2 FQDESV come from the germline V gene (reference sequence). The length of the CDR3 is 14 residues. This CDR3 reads CASSTGTGATRQYF. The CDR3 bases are TGTGCCAGCAGCACAGGGACAGGGGCGACGAGGCAGTACTTC.

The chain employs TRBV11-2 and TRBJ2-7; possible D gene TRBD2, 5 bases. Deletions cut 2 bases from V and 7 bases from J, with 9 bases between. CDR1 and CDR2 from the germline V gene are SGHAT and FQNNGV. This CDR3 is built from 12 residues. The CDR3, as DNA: TGTGCCAGCAGCTTACATTCGGGGGAGCAGTACTTC. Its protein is CASSLHSGEQYF.

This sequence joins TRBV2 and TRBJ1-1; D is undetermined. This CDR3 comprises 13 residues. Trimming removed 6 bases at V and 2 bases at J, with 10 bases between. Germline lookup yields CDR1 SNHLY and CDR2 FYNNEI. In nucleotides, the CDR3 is TGTGCCAGCAGAGGACGGGGAAACACTGAAGCTTTCTTT. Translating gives CASRGRGNTEAFF.

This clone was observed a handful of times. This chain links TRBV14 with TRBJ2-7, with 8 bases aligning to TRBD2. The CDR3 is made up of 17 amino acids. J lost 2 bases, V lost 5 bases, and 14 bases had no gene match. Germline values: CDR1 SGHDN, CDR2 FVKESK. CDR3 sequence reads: CASSSMKREGSTYEQYF. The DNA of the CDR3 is TGTGCCAGCAGCTCAATGAAACGGGAGGGCAGCACCTACGAGCAGTACTTC.

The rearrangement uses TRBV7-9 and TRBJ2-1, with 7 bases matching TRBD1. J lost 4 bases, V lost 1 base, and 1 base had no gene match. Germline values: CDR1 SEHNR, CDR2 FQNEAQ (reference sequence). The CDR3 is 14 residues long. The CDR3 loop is CASSLVGQYNEQFF. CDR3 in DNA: TGTGCCAGCAGCTTAGTGGGACAGTACAATGAGCAGTTCTTC.

CDR3 loop: CASSYSGQSNYYEQYF. DNA for the CDR3: TGTGCCAGCAGTTACTCGGGACAGAGCAATTACTACGAGCAGTACTTC. The chain carries TRBV6-5 and TRBJ2-7; TRBD1 matches 7 bases. Trimming removed 0 bases from V and 3 bases from J; junction bases left unmatched: 8. The CDR3 is 16 residues long. Germline CDR1 and CDR2: MNHEY and SVGAGI.

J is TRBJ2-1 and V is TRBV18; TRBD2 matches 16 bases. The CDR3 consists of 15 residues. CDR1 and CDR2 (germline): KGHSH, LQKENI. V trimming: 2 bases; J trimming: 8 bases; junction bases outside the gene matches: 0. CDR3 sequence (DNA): TGTGCCAGCTCACCAGGGACTAGCGGGAGGGATGAGCAGTTCTTC. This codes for CASSPGTSGRDEQFF.

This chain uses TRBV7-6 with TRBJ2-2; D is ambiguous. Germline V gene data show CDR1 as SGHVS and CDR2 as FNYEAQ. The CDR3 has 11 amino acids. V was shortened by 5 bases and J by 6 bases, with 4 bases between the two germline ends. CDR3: CASSTSGELFF. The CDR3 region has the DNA TGTGCCAGCAGCACATCCGGGGAGCTGTTTTTT.

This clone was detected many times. CDR3 sequence: CASSYFRGSQPQHF. Here the CDR3 DNA reads TGTGCCAGCAGTTATTTTCGGGGTTCTCAGCCCCAGCATTTT. V gene TRBV6-5 combines with J gene TRBJ1-5; D unresolved. CDR1 is MNHEY, CDR2 SVGAGI, per germline. The CDR3 sequence is 14 residues long. Trimming took 3 bases from V and 6 from J, leaving 12 bases between them.

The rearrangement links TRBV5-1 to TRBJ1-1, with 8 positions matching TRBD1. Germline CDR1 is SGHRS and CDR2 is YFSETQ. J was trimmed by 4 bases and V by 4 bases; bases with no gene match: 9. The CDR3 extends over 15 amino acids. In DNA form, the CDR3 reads TGCGCCAGCAGCCTACGGACAGGGCGGCTCACTGAAGCTTTCTTT. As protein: CASSLRTGRLTEAFF. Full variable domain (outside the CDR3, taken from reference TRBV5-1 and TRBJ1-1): KAGVTQTPRYLIKTRGQQVTLSCSPISGHRSVSWYQQTPGQGLQFLFEYFSETQRNKGNFPGRFSGRQFSNSRSEMNVSTLELGDSALYLCASSLRTGRLTEAFFGQGTRLTVV.

CDR3 bases: TGTGCCAGCAGCTTCTCGGGTCAGACCAGGTACTTC. As protein: CASSFSGQTRYF. The chain employs TRBV7-9 and TRBJ2-7; D unclear. The V gene lost 3 bases and the J gene lost 12 bases, with 15 bases spanning the gap. The CDR3 runs to 12 residues. Germline values: CDR1 SEHNR, CDR2 FQNEAQ (reference sequence).

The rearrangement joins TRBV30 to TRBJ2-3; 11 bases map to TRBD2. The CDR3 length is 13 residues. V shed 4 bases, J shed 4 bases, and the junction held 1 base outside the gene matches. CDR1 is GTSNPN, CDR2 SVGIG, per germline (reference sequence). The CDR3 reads CAWKLAGADTQYF. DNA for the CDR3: TGTGCCTGGAAACTAGCGGGAGCAGATACGCAGTATTTT. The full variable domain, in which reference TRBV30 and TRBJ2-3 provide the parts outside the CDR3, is SQTIHQWPATLVQPVGSPLSLECTVEGTSNPNLYWYRQAAGRGLQLLFYSVGIGQISSEVPQNLSASRPQDRQFILSSKKLLLSDSGFYLCAWKLAGADTQYFGPGTRLTVL.